This T cell receptor (beta chain) was sequenced for a study of tumor-infiltrating lymphocytes in primary liver carcinoma. The CDR3 is 16 residues long. Germline V lookup: CDR1 MNHEY, CDR2 SVGAGI. J lost 2 bases, V lost 0 bases, and 3 bases had no gene match. A primer in the constant region served to generate TCR beta cDNA from approximately 500 ng of total RNA. Generation of the TCR beta libraries relied on three nested multiplex PCR rounds using slightly modified ARM-PCR. With TRBV1-TRBV30 forward primers and a C-beta reverse primer, the first two PCR rounds were run for approximately 10 cycles each. TCRdb reanalysed the multiplex PCR reads using MiXCR and keeps one entry per CDR3 protein. The repertoire consists of 99,000 or so distinct CDR3 sequences, with about three quarters occurring once and the leading ten covering 9.5%. Ten or more counts support this clonotype. From unsorted bulk tissue weighing roughly 17-31 mg, DNA and RNA were co-extracted.

This sequence was found in a woman aged 55-75 years with primary liver carcinoma and hepatitis B virus infection. Sample: liver tumor tissue from sampling region 5. Sample subset: tumor region T5, tumor centre. This chain links TRBV6-5 with TRBJ2-2; 7 positions agree with TRBD1. The CDR3 loop is CASSYSGQVNTGELFF. In DNA, the CDR3 is TGTGCCAGCAGTTACTCAGGACAGGTTAACACCGGGGAGCTGTTTTTT.